The clone carrying this T cell receptor beta chain was counted a single time. In the authors' methods: How many nucleated cells were present was estimated from reference gene primer amplification. Repertoires were generated with immunoSEQ multiplex PCR, while TCRdb's copy carries only in-frame clones and drops some. V and J calls and clone size are given by that table; D and trimming were obtained from the DNA. The table lists about 340,000 clones, around 83% of them singletons. Trimming cost V 2 bases and J 3 bases; bases outside gene matches: 7. The CDR3 is made up of 16 amino acids. Germline V lookup: CDR1 MNHEY, CDR2 SVGEGT. The sample is drawn from a study of blood T cell repertoires in COVID-19. Study context: COVID-19 samples collected from the United States, Italy and Spain covered acute and convalescent phases. Nucleic acid was either cDNA or gDNA, and it came from T cells, B-cell-depleted T cells, or PBMCs.

This clonotype was obtained from a man aged 30 to 45 with active or convalescent COVID-19. The chain uses TRBV6-2 or TRBV6-3 and TRBJ2-7; the match to TRBD2 covers 10 bases. Sequencing used peripheral blood. For the CDR3, the DNA is TGTGCCAGCAGTTACCCAAGGGCTAGCGGGAGCTACGAGCAGTACTTC. Its translation: CASSYPRASGSYEQYF.